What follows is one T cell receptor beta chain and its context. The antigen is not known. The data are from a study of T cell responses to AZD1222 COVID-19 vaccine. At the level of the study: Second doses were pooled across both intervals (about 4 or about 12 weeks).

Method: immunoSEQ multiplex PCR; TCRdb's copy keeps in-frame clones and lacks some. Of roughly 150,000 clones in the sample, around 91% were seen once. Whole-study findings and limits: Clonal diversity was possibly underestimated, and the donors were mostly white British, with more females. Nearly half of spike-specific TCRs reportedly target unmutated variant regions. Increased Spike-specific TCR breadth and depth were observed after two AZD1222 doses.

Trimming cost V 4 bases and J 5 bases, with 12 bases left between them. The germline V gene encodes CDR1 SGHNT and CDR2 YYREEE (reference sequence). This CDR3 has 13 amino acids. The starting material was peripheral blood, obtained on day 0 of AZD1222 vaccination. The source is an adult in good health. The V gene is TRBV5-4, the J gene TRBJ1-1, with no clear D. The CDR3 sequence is CASSVPVGTEAFF. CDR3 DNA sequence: TGTGCCAGCAGCGTACCGGTGGGTACTGAAGCTTTCTTT. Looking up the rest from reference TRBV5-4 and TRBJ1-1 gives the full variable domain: ETGVTQSPTHLIKTRGQQVTLRCSSQSGHNTVSWYQQALGQGPQFIFQYYREEENGRGNFPPRFSGLQFPNYSSELNVNALELDDSALYLCASSVPVGTEAFFGQGTRLTVV.